This is a list of T cell receptor beta chains from one sample in a study of follicular helper T cells after annual influenza vaccination. TCRdb's copy holds only in-frame clones and misses some; the assay was immunoSEQ multiplex PCR. The table shows 9,800 or so clones, with approximately 83% occurring only once. Sample: CXCR5- memory CD4+ T cells sorted from blood, taken 7 days after influenza vaccination. These receptors originate from an adult who received the influenza vaccine. CDR3s include the opening cysteine and the closing phenylalanine or tryptophan. D genes are given only for firm matches. Clone sizes are given selectively: once, few, many, or a class where the clone is expanded.

j_gene | len | v_gene | abundance | d_gene | CDR3nt | CDR3aa
TRBJ2-1 | 17 | TRBV5-6 | NA | NA | TGTGCCAGCAGCCCCCGATCGGGGGTATTACCCTACAATGAGCAGTTCTTC | CASSPRSGVLPYNEQFF
TRBJ2-3 | 14 | TRBV5-1 | NA | NA | TGCGCCAGCAGCTTGGAACCCAGGACAGATACGCAGTATTTT | CASSLEPRTDTQYF
TRBJ1-2 | 11 | TRBV5-5 | NA | NA | TGTGCCAGCAGCTTGAACCAGGGCTACACCTTC | CASSLNQGYTF
TRBJ2-3 | 14 | TRBV7-6 | NA | NA | TGTGCCAGCAGCTCTAGGGACTTCACAGATACGCAGTATTTT | CASSSRDFTDTQYF
TRBJ2-5 | 14 | TRBV5-5 | NA | NA | TGTGCCAGCAGCCTTAGCGGCCCCGAGGAGACCCAGTACTTC | CASSLSGPEETQYF
TRBJ2-7 | 16 | TRBV19 | NA | TRBD1 | TGTGCCAGTAGTATTACACAGGGGGCTTTTACCTACGAGCAGTACTTC | CASSITQGAFTYEQYF
TRBJ1-6 | 14 | TRBV2 | NA | TRBD1 | TGTGCCAGCAGCCGACAGGGGGCGAATTCACCCCTCCACTTT | CASSRQGANSPLHF
TRBJ1-1 | 14 | TRBV4-3 | NA | NA | TGCGCCAGCAGCCAAGATATGAGGCCTCTGGCAGCTTTCTTT | CASSQDMRPLAAFF
TRBJ1-5 | 15 | TRBV18 | NA | NA | TGTGCCAGCTCACGGGGGGGGTCGGGCAATCAGCCCCAGCATTTT | CASSRGGSGNQPQHF
TRBJ2-7 | 13 | TRBV10-3 | few | NA | TGTGCCATCATGAGGGGTCCCAGTAACGAGCAGTACTTC | CAIMRGPSNEQYF
TRBJ1-1 | 14 | TRBV10-3 | NA | NA | TGTGCCATCAGTGTGGTCAGGGGGAACACTGAAGCTTTCTTT | CAISVVRGNTEAFF
TRBJ2-3 | 14 | TRBV6-1 | NA | NA | TGTGCCAGTCGAGGAGGCAGGGGTCCAGATACGCAGTATTTT | CASRGGRGPDTQYF
TRBJ2-3 | 15 | TRBV6-1 | NA | TRBD1 | TGTGCCAGCAGAAGACAGGGGGCGCAACCAGATACGCAGTATTTT | CASRRQGAQPDTQYF
TRBJ2-3 | 15 | TRBV7-3 | few | TRBD2 | TGTGCCAGCAGCTCTGCGACTAGCGGCACAGATACGCAGTATTTT | CASSSATSGTDTQYF
TRBJ2-5 | 15 | TRBV15 | NA | NA | TGTGCCACCAGCCCCCCGCCGGGGTACCAAGAGACCCAGTACTTC | CATSPPPGYQETQYF
TRBJ1-6 | 15 | TRBV11-1 | few | TRBD1 | TGTGCCAGCAGCTCTTACAGGGGGACGGATTCACCCCTCCACTTT | CASSSYRGTDSPLHF
TRBJ1-1 | 13 | TRBV9 | NA | NA | TGTGCCAGCAGCGTATGGTTGAACACTGAAGCTTTCTTT | CASSVWLNTEAFF
TRBJ1-1 | 16 | TRBV7-9 | NA | TRBD1 | TGTGCCAGCAGCTTGTATACCCCAGGGGGCAGCACTGAAGCTTTCTTT | CASSLYTPGGSTEAFF
TRBJ1-1 | 13 | TRBV29-1 | NA | TRBD1 | TGCAGCGTGAGACAGGGTCTCAACACTGAAGCTTTCTTT | CSVRQGLNTEAFF
TRBJ2-3 | 13 | TRBV12-5 | NA | NA | TGTGCTAGTGGTTTGGTACAAGTAGATACGCAGTATTTT | CASGLVQVDTQYF
TRBJ2-1 | 12 | TRBV29-1 | NA | NA | TGCAGCGTTGACAGGGACTACAATGAGCAGTTCTTC | CSVDRDYNEQFF
TRBJ1-5 | 15 | TRBV19 | NA | NA | TGTGCCAGTAGTATAATAGGGCAGAGCAATCAGCCCCAGCATTTT | CASSIIGQSNQPQHF
TRBJ1-1 | 14 | TRBV9 | NA | NA | TGTGCCAGCAGCGTACGGTCCGTTAACACTGAAGCTTTCTTT | CASSVRSVNTEAFF
TRBJ1-5 | 13 | TRBV6-1 | NA | NA | TGTGCCAGCAGAACAGGGTTGGATCAGCCCCAGCATTTT | CASRTGLDQPQHF
TRBJ2-3 | 14 | TRBV7-9 | NA | NA | TGTGCCAGCAGCCTCCAGGGGATCACAGATACGCAGTATTTT | CASSLQGITDTQYF
TRBJ2-1 | 13 | TRBV7-3 | NA | NA | TGTGCCAGCAGCCCCGGGACCTACAATGAGCAGTTCTTC | CASSPGTYNEQFF
TRBJ2-7 | 15 | TRBV28 | few | TRBD2 | TGTGCCAGCAGCCCCGCCGGGACTAGGTCCCACGAGCAGTACTTC | CASSPAGTRSHEQYF
TRBJ2-5 | 13 | TRBV6-1 | NA | TRBD2 | TGTGCCAGCCGAGCGGGGTTGGGAGAGACCCAGTACTTC | CASRAGLGETQYF
TRBJ2-7 | 14 | TRBV7-3 | NA | NA | TGTGCCAGCAGCTTAGATGGGGGCCCCTACGAGCAGTACTTC | CASSLDGGPYEQYF
TRBJ1-5 | 13 | TRBV5-4 | NA | NA | TGTGCCAGCAGCTTGGAGGGGAGTCAGCCCCAGCATTTT | CASSLEGSQPQHF
TRBJ1-3 | 20 | TRBV4-1 | NA | TRBD1 | TGCGCCAGCAGCCAATTCTACGGACAGGGGAAGTTTCTTTCTGGAAACACCATATATTTT | CASSQFYGQGKFLSGNTIYF
TRBJ1-1 | 13 | TRBV27 | NA | NA | TGTGCCAGCAGTTTAAGGGATGGCACTGAAGCTTTCTTT | CASSLRDGTEAFF
TRBJ1-6 | 14 | TRBV5-5 | NA | NA | TGTGCCAGCAGCTTGGCTGGGGTCGGGTCACCCCTCCACTTT | CASSLAGVGSPLHF
TRBJ1-2 | 15 | TRBV5-4 | NA | NA | TGTGCCAGCAGCTTCGGAGACCCCTTCCTGTATGGCTACACCTTC | CASSFGDPFLYGYTF
TRBJ1-1 | 12 | TRBV5-1 | NA | TRBD1 | TGCGCCAGCGGACAGGGAAGAACTGAAGCTTTCTTT | CASGQGRTEAFF
TRBJ2-4 | 15 | TRBV5-1 | NA | TRBD1 | TGCGCCAGCAGCGCGGGGACAGGGTCAACAAACATTCAGTACTTC | CASSAGTGSTNIQYF
TRBJ2-6 | 17 | TRBV11-3 | NA | TRBD1 | TGTGCCAGCAGCTCGGGGCAGGGGGCGCCTGGGGCCAACGTCCTGACTTTC | CASSSGQGAPGANVLTF
TRBJ2-1 | 12 | TRBV15 | once | NA | TGTGCCACCAGCAGAGATCCGGATGAGCAGTTCTTC | CATSRDPDEQFF
TRBJ2-2 | 14 | TRBV11-2 | NA | TRBD2 | TGTGCCAGCAGCTTAGCGGGGGGGACCGGGGAGCTGTTTTTT | CASSLAGGTGELFF
TRBJ2-3 | 17 | TRBV7-2 | once | TRBD2 | TGTGCCAGCAGCCGACCGTCGGGGGGACCGTTCACAGATACGCAGTATTTT | CASSRPSGGPFTDTQYF
TRBJ2-7 | 18 | TRBV7-6 | NA | NA | TGTGCCAGCAGCTTAGCCCTACAAACAGGGACCAGCTCCTACGAGCAGTACTTC | CASSLALQTGTSSYEQYF
TRBJ1-6 | 13 | TRBV6-4 | NA | TRBD1 | TGTGCCAGCAGTGAACAGGGGGGTTCACCCCTCCACTTT | CASSEQGGSPLHF
TRBJ2-1 | 20 | TRBV18 | NA | NA | TGTGCCAGCTCACGCGATTCGGGACAAGGGTGGACCACCACCTACAATGAGCAGTTCTTC | CASSRDSGQGWTTTYNEQFF
TRBJ2-6 | 14 | TRBV9 | NA | NA | TGTGCCAGCAGCTCGGGTAGCTGGGCCAACGTCCTGACTTTC | CASSSGSWANVLTF